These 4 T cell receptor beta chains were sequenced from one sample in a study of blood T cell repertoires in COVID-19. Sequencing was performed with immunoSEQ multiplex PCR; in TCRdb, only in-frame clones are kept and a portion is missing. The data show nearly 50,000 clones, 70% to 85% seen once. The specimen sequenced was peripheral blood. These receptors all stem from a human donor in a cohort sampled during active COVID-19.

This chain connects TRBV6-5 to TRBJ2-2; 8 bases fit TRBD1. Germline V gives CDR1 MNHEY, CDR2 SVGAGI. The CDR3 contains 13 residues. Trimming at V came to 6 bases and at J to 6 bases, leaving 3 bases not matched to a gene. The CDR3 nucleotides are TGTGCCAGCAGACAGGGGGTGGCCGGGGAGCTGTTTTTT. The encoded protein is CASRQGVAGELFF.

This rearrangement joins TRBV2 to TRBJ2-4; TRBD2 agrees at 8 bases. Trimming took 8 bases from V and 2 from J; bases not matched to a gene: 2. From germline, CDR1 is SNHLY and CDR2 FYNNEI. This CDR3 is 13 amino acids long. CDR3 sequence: CASQRETKNIQYF. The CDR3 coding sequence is TGTGCCAGCCAGCGGGAGACCAAAAACATTCAGTACTTC.

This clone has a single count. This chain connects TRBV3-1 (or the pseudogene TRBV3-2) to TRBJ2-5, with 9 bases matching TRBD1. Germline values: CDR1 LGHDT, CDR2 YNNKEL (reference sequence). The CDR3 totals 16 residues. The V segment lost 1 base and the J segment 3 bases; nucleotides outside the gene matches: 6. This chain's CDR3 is CASSQVMGQGKETQYF. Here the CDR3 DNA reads TGTGCCAGCAGCCAAGTGATGGGACAGGGAAAAGAGACCCAGTACTTC.

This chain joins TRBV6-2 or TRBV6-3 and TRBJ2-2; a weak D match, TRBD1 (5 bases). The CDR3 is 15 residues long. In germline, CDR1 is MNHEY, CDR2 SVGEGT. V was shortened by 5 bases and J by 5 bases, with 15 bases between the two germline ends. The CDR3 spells CASSHLRTSTGELFF. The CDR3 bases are TGTGCCAGCAGTCACCTCAGGACATCGACCGGGGAGCTGTTTTTT.